The 7 T cell receptor beta chains given below trace back to one sample, sequenced in a study of cytomegalovirus exposure and HLA in healthy donors. The PCR employed 60 Vbeta primers together with 13 Jbeta primers. The repertoire was sequenced with immunoSEQ multiplex PCR; TCRdb's copy has only in-frame clones and lacks some. Of 100,000 or so clones listed, over 70% are singletons. The sequenced material came from PBMCs. The receptors stem from a man under 40 in good health and CMV-seronegative.

The CDR3 reads CASSPGGSTDTQYF. CDR3 nucleotides: TGTGCCAGCAGTCCCGGAGGTAGCACAGATACGCAGTATTTT. This chain links TRBV27 with TRBJ2-3; TRBD2 is a possible D gene (5 bases). Trimming stripped 5 bases from V and 0 bases from J, with 9 bases between. CDR1 is MNHEY and CDR2 is SMNVEV in the germline V gene (reference sequence). The length of the CDR3 is 14 residues.

In its sample, this clone was seen a few times. The chain has TRBV7-9 and TRBJ1-4, with a weak D call TRBD1 (6 bases). The CDR3 has 15 residues. V was pared by 5 bases and J by 3 bases, with 13 bases between. Germline assignment: CDR1 SEHNR and CDR2 FQNEAQ (reference sequence). The CDR3 loop is CASSPPQGANEKLFF. The CDR3, as DNA: TGTGCCAGCAGCCCCCCACAGGGCGCTAATGAAAAACTGTTTTTT.

V and J are TRBV6-6 and TRBJ2-7; D is undetermined. This CDR3 is built from 14 residues. Per the germline V gene, CDR1 is MNHNY and CDR2 is SVGAGI (reference sequence). The V and J ends lost 6 bases and 4 bases respectively, with 16 bases between them. The CDR3 DNA is TGTGCCAGCAGGAGGCCCACGGAACTTTACGAGCAGTACTTC. This translates into CASRRPTELYEQYF.

This clone showed up just a few times. The chain uses TRBV29-1 and TRBJ1-2; D is undetermined. CDR3 length equals 14 residues. CDR1 is SQVTM and CDR2 is ANQGSEA in the germline V gene. Trimming removed 6 bases from V and 8 bases from J, with 22 bases in between. The CDR3 nucleotides read TGCAGCGTCCTCCCTCCCAGAATTAGTAGCGGCTACACCTTC. It codes for CSVLPPRISSGYTF.

This clone appeared once. The chain recombines TRBV29-1 with TRBJ2-3, with no clear D. This CDR3 has 13 amino acids. V dropped 5 bases and J dropped 2 bases, with 11 bases sitting between them. Per germline, CDR1 SQVTM and CDR2 ANQGSEA. In DNA form, the CDR3 reads TGCAGCGTTTCGTTGGGCCTCACAGATACGCAGTATTTT. Amino acids: CSVSLGLTDTQYF.

V gene TRBV7-2 combines with J gene TRBJ2-1, with a possible D match to TRBD2 (5 bases). This CDR3 is 16 amino acids long. The ends were cut back, 5 bases at V and 0 bases at J, with 14 bases in the middle. Germline loops: CDR1 SGHTA, CDR2 FQGNSA. The CDR3 reads CASSPYAGGSYNEQFF. The DNA for the CDR3 is TGTGCCAGCAGCCCCTATGCGGGTGGCTCCTACAATGAGCAGTTCTTC.

The V gene is TRBV5-1, the J gene TRBJ2-1; maybe TRBD1 (5 bases). From germline, CDR1 is SGHRS and CDR2 YFSETQ. Trimming cost V 1 base and J 2 bases, with 13 bases left between them. The CDR3 is made up of 16 amino acids. The CDR3, as DNA: TGCGCCAGCAGCTTGTATGGGGCGGTAGCCTACAATGAGCAGTTCTTC. Amino acids: CASSLYGAVAYNEQFF.